The entry below describes one TCR beta chain. This clone was seen only a few times. Its specific antigen is unknown. Per-base quality was not reported, and no clone a single base away is much larger than it. V is cut by 6 bases and J by 7 bases, and the space between the germline ends is 16 bases. Inclusive of the bounding cysteine and phenylalanine, the CDR3 is 13 residues long. The DNA shown is the 39-base CDR3, in frame from base 1. For CDR1 and CDR2, the germline V gene (reference sequence) lists MNHEY and SMNVEV. This entry is derived from a study of beta chain features in type 1 diabetes (dated by TCRdb to between 2018 and 2020). Describing the broader study: Patients and healthy donors did not differ in mean age, gender distribution, total cell number or subset yield. Regulatory and stem cell-like memory subsets were isolated from only 8 patients and roughly 8 healthy donors, whereas naive and central memory subsets came from all 30 or so donors. In the study, TCRB repertoires of sorted circulating CD4+ T cell subsets from recently diagnosed type 1 diabetes patients were compared with those of matched healthy donors. A total of 90 million to 140 million sorted cells were examined across all samples, and RNA yield correlated strongly with the number of cells per subset. Summary of the overall study and its limitations: Type 1 diabetes patients showed a moderate but significant shortening of TCRB CDR3 length in all four CD4+ subsets. The naive, central memory and regulatory TCRB repertoires appeared to resemble one another more closely among patients than among healthy donors. Because cDNA was sequenced instead of genomic DNA, activated cells with high expression could be over-represented, although the groups did not differ in activation or CD3 levels. At VDJ recombination sites, patients with type 1 diabetes made fewer insertions and deleted more nucleotides, a pattern implying thymic rearrangement abnormalities. Because the HLA sub-analyses included only small numbers of individuals, any influence of HLA type on TCRB rearrangement was left unresolved. Shorter templates might be favored by PCR, yet because patient and control samples were amplified and corrected together, any such skew would affect both groups equally.

A single peripheral blood draw of roughly 0.11 L on average was collected from each donor into heparinised tubes. A BD FACSAria II was used to sort naive, central memory, regulatory and stem cell-like memory CD4+ T cells with a panel that included CD45RO, CCR7, CD25, CD127, CD95 and CD27. Purity was above 95% for every sorted population. PBMCs were isolated right away by Lymphoprep density gradient centrifugation and were stained directly, without culture. So that batch effects would be minimized, each experiment stained and sorted samples in pairs, pairing one healthy donor with one patient. The entire isolated RNA was reverse transcribed using the High Capacity cDNA Reverse Transcription Kit, and thus expressed TCRB transcripts were sequenced. Deep immunoSEQ sequencing was performed on naive, central memory and regulatory T cell samples, with an average of roughly 3.5 million total reads per sample. After sorted cells were lysed in RLT buffer, RNA was extracted with DNase-treated RNeasy Micro or Mini kits, with the choice depending on cell number. To prevent cross-contamination, every cell subset was processed on its own, while patient and healthy donor samples were processed together. TCRB sequences were amplified from cDNA with the immunoSEQ multiplex PCR, producing 87-bp fragments spanning the CDR3 region. Sequencing of the amplicons was done on the Illumina HiSeq platform. The original pipeline was this. PCR bias was computationally corrected using synthetic template baselines, reads within Hamming distance 2 were collapsed, and singletons that could not be merged were discarded. Reads were aligned against IMGT so that V, D and J genes, CDR3 length and insertions or deletions at six rearrangement sites could be assigned. Clonotype counts were normalized to sorted cell number within each subset before computing true diversity and Gini coefficients with the tcR R package. Repertoire sharing was quantified using the overlap coefficient calculated on TCRB nucleotide sequences. Out-of-frame TCRB sequences from naive cells were analyzed to stand in for the pre-selection repertoire. The clones in this table, taken by TCRdb from immuneACCESS, are in-frame only. Not every clone is retained; where verified, under half of the shortfall comes from an unresolved V gene, and the cause of the rest is unknown. The V and J calls and the clone size are those of that table, but D and trimming were determined from the DNA. The sample table holds more than 350,000 clones, of which roughly 11% were seen once. The top ten clones comprise over 0.035% of the sample.

The V and J segments used are TRBV27 and TRBJ2-7; the D segment could be TRBD2, given 5 matching bases. The receptor's source is a young woman in good health. Sequencing used naive CD4+ T cells from blood. The sample's cell subset or site, from its label and the paper: true naive CD4+ T cells. The CDR3 reads as follows: CASSLSGTREQYF. The DNA sequence is TGTGCCAGCAGCTTAAGCGGCACGAGGGAGCAGTACTTC.